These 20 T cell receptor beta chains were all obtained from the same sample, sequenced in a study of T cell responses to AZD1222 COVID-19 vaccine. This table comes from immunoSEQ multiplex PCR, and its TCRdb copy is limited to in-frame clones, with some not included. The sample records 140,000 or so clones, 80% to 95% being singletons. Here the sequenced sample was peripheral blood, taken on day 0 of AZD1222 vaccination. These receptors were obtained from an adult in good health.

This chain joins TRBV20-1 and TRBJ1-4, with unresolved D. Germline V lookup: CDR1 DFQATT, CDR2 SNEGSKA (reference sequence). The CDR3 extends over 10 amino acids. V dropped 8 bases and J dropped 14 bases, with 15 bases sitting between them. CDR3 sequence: CSPDPGGLFF. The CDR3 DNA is TGCAGTCCCGACCCAGGCGGCCTGTTTTTT.

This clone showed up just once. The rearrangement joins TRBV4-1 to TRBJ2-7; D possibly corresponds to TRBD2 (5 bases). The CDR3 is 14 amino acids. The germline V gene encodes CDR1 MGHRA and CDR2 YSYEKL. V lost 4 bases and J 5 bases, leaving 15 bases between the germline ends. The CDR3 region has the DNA TGCGCCAGCAGCCGACGACTAAGGAGCGACGAGCAGTACTTC. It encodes CASSRRLRSDEQYF.

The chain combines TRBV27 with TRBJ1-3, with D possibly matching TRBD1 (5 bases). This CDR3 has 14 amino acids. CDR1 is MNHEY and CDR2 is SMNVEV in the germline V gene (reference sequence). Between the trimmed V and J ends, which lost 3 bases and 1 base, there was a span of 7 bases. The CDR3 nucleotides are TGTGCCAGCAGTTTTGGGGGTTCTGGAAACACCATATATTTT. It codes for CASSFGGSGNTIYF.

CDR3 DNA sequence: TGCGCCAGCAGCTCCTGGACTAGCAGCAGAGGTATCACCGGGGAGCTGTTTTTT. It specifies CASSSWTSSRGITGELFF. The gene calls are TRBV5-1 and TRBJ2-2, with 8 positions matching TRBD2. Germline CDR1 and CDR2: SGHRS and YFSETQ. The ends lost 3 bases at V and 4 bases at J; junction bases unmatched: 14. CDR3 length: 18 amino acids.

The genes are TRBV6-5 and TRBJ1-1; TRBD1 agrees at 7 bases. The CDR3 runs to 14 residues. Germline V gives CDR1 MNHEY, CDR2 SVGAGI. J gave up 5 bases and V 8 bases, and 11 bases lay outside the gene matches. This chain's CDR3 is CASALRRGQTEAFF. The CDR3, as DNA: TGTGCCAGCGCCCTAAGGAGGGGGCAAACTGAAGCTTTCTTT.

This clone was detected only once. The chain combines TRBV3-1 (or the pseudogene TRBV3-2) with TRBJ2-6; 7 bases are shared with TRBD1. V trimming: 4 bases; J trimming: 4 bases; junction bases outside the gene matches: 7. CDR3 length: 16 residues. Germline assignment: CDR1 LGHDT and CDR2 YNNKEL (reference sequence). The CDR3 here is CASSLLQGYGANVLTF. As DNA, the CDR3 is TGTGCCAGCAGCCTCCTACAGGGGTACGGGGCCAACGTCCTGACTTTC.

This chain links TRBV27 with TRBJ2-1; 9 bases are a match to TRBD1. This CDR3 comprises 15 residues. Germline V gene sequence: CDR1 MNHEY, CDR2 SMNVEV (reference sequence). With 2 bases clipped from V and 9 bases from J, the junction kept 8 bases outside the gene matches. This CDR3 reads CASSLVGTGHIEQFF. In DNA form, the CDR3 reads TGTGCCAGCAGTTTAGTAGGGACAGGGCATATTGAGCAGTTCTTC.

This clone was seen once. CDR3 coding DNA: TGTGCCAGCAGCTTAATGGGACAGGGTGATCGGTATGGCTACACCTTC. It codes for CASSLMGQGDRYGYTF. J is TRBJ1-2 and V is TRBV7-3, with 9 bases identical to TRBD1. The CDR3 spans 16 residues. V lost 1 base, J lost 5 bases, and 8 bases stayed unmatched. Germline loops: CDR1 SGHTA, CDR2 FQGTGA.

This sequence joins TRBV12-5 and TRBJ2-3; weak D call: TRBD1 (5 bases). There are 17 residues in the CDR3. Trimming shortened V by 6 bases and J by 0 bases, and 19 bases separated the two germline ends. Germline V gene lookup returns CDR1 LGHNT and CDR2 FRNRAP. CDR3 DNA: TGTGCTAGTGGCCCTCCTCTCCAGGGAACTAGCACAGATACGCAGTATTTT. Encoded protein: CASGPPLQGTSTDTQYF.

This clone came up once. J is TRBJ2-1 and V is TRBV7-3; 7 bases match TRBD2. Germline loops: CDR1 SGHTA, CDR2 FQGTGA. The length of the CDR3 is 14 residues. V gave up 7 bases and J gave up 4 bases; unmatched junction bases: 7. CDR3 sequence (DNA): TGTGCCAGCACACCGGGGGGAGGATACAATGAGCAGTTCTTC. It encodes CASTPGGGYNEQFF.

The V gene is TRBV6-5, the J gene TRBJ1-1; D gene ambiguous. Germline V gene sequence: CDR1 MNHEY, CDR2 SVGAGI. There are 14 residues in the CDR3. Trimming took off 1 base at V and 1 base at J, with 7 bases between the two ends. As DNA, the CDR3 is TGTGCCAGCAGTTACTTTAGGGAGAACACTGAAGCTTTCTTT. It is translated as CASSYFRENTEAFF.

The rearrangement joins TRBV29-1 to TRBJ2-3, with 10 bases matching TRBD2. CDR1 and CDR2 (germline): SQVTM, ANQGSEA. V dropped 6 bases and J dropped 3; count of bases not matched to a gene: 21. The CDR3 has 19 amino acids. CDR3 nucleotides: TGCAGCGTGTCCACGGTAAGCACTAGCGGGGACAGTCGTACAGATACGCAGTATTTT. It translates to CSVSTVSTSGDSRTDTQYF.

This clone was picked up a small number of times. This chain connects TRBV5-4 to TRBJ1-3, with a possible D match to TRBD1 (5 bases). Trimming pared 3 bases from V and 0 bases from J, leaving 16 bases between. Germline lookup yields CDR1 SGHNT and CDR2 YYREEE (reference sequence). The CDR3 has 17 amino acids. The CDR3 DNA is TGTGCCAGCAGCTGGGCAGGGCCGTCCTTCTCTGGAAACACCATATATTTT. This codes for CASSWAGPSFSGNTIYF.

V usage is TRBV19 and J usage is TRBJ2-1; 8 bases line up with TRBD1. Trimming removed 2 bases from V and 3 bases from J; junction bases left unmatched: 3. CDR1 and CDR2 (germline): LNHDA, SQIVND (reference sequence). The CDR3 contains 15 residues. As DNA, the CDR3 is TGTGCCAGTAGTATATCGGACAGGGACTACAATGAGCAGTTCTTC. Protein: CASSISDRDYNEQFF.

The CDR3 loop is CASSLTPGGYTF. DNA of the CDR3: TGTGCCAGCAGCTTGACCCCAGGGGGCTACACCTTC. V and J are TRBV5-6 and TRBJ1-2; maybe TRBD1 (5 bases). The ends were cut back, 1 base at V and 8 bases at J, with 9 bases in the middle. Germline CDR1 reads SGHDT; CDR2 reads YYEEEE. The CDR3 spans 12 residues.

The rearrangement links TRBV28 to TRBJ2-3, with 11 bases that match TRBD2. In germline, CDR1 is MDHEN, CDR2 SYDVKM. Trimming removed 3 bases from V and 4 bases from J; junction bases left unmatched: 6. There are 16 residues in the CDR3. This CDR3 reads CASSLLIAGGPDTQYF. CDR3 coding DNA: TGTGCCAGCAGTTTGTTGATAGCGGGAGGGCCAGATACGCAGTATTTT.

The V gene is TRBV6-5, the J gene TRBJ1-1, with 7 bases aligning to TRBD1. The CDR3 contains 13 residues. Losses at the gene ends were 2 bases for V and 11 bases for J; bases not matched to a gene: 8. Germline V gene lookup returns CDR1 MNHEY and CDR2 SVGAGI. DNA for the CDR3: TGTGCCAGCAGTTACGGGACAGATCGAAGGGCTTTCTTT. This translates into CASSYGTDRRAFF.

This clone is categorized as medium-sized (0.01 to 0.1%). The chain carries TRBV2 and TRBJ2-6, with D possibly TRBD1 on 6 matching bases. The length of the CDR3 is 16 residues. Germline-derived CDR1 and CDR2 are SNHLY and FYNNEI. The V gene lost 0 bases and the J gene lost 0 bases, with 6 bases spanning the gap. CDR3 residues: CASSEAGGSGANVLTF. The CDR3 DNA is TGTGCCAGCAGTGAAGCAGGGGGCTCTGGGGCCAACGTCCTGACTTTC.

Here the CDR3 reads CASRVGANTEAFF. CDR3 nucleotide sequence: TGCGCCAGCAGGGTCGGGGCGAACACTGAAGCTTTCTTT. This chain links TRBV5-1 with TRBJ1-1; TRBD1 might be the D (5 bases). The germline V and J ends were trimmed by 5 bases and 1 base, with 9 bases remaining between them. Germline V CDR1 and CDR2: SGHRS, YFSETQ. CDR3 length: 13 residues.

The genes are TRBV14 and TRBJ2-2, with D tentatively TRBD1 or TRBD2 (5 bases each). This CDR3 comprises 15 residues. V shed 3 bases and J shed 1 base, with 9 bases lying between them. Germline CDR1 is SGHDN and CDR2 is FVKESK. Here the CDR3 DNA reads TGTGCCAGCAGCCATAAGGGACGGAACACCGGGGAGCTGTTTTTT. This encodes CASSHKGRNTGELFF.